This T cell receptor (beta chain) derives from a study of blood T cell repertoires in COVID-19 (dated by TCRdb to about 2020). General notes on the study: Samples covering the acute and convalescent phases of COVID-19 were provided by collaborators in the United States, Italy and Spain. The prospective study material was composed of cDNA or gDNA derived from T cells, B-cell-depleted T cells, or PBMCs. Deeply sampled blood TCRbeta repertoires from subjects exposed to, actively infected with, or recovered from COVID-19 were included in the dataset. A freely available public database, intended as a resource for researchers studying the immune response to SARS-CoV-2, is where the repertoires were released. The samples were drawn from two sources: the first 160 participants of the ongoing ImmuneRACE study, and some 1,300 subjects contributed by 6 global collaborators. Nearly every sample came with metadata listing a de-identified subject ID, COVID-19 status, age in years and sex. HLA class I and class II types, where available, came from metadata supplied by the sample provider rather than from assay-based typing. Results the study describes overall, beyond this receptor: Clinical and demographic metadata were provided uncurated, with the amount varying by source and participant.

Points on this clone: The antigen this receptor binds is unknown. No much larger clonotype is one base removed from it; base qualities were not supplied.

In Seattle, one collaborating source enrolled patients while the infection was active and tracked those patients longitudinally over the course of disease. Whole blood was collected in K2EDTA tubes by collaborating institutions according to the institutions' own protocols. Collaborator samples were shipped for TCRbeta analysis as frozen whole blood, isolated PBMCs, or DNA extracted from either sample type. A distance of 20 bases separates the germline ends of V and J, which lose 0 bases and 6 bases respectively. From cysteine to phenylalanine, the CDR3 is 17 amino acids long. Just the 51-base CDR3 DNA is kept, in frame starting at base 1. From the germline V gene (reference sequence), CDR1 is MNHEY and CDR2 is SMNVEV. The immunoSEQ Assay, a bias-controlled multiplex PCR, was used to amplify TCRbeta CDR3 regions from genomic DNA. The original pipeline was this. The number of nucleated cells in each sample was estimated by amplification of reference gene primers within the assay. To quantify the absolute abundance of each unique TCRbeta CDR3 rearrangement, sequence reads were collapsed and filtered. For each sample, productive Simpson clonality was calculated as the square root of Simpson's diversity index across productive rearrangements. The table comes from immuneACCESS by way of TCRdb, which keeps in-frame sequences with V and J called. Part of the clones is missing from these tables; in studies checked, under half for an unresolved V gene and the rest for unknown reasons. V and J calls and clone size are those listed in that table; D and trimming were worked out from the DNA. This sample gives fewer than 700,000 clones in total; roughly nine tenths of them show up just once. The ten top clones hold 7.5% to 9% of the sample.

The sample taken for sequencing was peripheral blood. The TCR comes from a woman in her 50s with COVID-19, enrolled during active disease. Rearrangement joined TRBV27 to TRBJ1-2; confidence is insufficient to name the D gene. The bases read TGTGCCAGCAGTTTATCGGCGCAGAACTACGGCATGGATGGCTACACCTTC. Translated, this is CASSLSAQNYGMDGYTF.